This TCR beta chain was sequenced for a study of shared clonotypes between healthy human individuals. Per the germline V gene, CDR1 is MNHEY and CDR2 is SVGAGI. The CDR3 runs to 15 residues. Unmatched junction bases numbered 7, after V lost 8 bases and J lost 2 bases. The repertoire was sequenced with immunoSEQ multiplex PCR; TCRdb's copy has only in-frame clones and lacks some. Among under 2,500,000 clones listed, approximately 96% were seen once. The clonotype originates from a man aged 18 to 29 in good health. Sequenced sample: naive CD4+ T cells sorted from blood. Subset given: CD45RA+ positively selected. The chain combines TRBV6-5 with TRBJ2-5; the match to TRBD2 covers 11 bases. The CDR3 DNA is TGTGCCAGCTCTTGGGGACTAGCGGATCAAGAGACCCAGTACTTC. Translation gives CASSWGLADQETQYF.